Below, 32 T cell receptor beta chains from the same sample are listed, as sequenced in a study of cytomegalovirus exposure and HLA in healthy donors. 13 Jbeta primers and 60 Vbeta primers were used for the PCR. Here immunoSEQ multiplex PCR was the method, and the copy in TCRdb shows in-frame clones only, minus some. The sample yields about 110,000 clones, about 76% seen once. The sequenced sample consisted of PBMCs. These receptors came from a woman younger than 45 in good health and CMV-seronegative.

CDR3 protein: CASSQEPPSGTPYEQYF. The CDR3 nucleotides are TGTGCCAGCAGCCAAGAACCCCCTAGCGGGACTCCCTACGAGCAGTACTTC. V usage is TRBV4-2 and J usage is TRBJ2-7; 9 positions agree with TRBD2. V trimming: 0 bases; J trimming: 2 bases; junction bases outside the gene matches: 8. The CDR3 sequence is 17 residues long. Germline CDR1 and CDR2: LGHNA and YNFKEQ.

The chain carries TRBV30 and TRBJ1-3; TRBD1 agrees at 8 bases. The CDR3 extends over 16 amino acids. J gave up 1 base and V 0 bases, and 5 bases lay outside the gene matches. Germline CDR1 reads GTSNPN; CDR2 reads SVGIG (reference sequence). The CDR3 nucleotides read TGTGCCTGGAGTGTCCCCCGACAGGGGTCTGGAAACACCATATATTTT. Encoded protein: CAWSVPRQGSGNTIYF. The full variable domain, completed using reference TRBV30 and TRBJ1-3, is SQTIHQWPATLVQPVGSPLSLECTVEGTSNPNLYWYRQAAGRGLQLLFYSVGIGQISSEVPQNLSASRPQDRQFILSSKKLLLSDSGFYLCAWSVPRQGSGNTIYFGEGSWLTVV.

This chain joins TRBV29-1 and TRBJ1-1; D gene uncertain. CDR3 length: 13 amino acids. Germline CDR1 is SQVTM and CDR2 is ANQGSEA. V lost 6 bases and J 1 base, leaving 12 bases between the germline ends. The chain's CDR3 is CSVAQAPNTEAFF. As DNA, the CDR3 is TGCAGCGTCGCTCAGGCCCCGAACACTGAAGCTTTCTTT.

The rearrangement links TRBV10-2 to TRBJ2-5, with 8 nucleotides matching TRBD2. The CDR3 sequence is 17 residues long. V lost 2 bases and J lost 3; bases outside the gene matches: 11. Germline lookup yields CDR1 WSHSY and CDR2 SAAADI. CDR3 coding DNA: TGCGCCAGCAGTGAGCCCGCGCTGGGCGGGGGGAAAGAGACCCAGTACTTC. It is translated as CASSEPALGGGKETQYF.

This chain uses TRBV9 with TRBJ1-3; possibly TRBD1 for D (6 bases). Trimming removed 1 base at V and 0 bases at J, with 14 bases between. This CDR3 has 17 residues. Germline-derived CDR1 and CDR2 are SGDLS and YYNGEE. The CDR3 spells CASSVHGQYYSGNTIYF. In DNA, the CDR3 is TGTGCCAGCAGCGTACATGGACAGTATTACTCTGGAAACACCATATATTTT.

Only a few counts were recorded for this clone. The chain has TRBV4-3 and TRBJ2-3, with 11 positions matching TRBD2. CDR3 length equals 17 residues. Per the germline V gene, CDR1 is LGHNA and CDR2 is YSLEER. Trimming took 1 base from V and 4 from J; bases not matched to a gene: 7. The CDR3 spells CASSQGHTSGSSDTQYF. The CDR3 DNA reads as TGCGCCAGCAGCCAAGGTCATACTAGCGGGAGTTCAGATACGCAGTATTTT.

The chain has TRBV5-4 and TRBJ2-2, with 11 bases matching TRBD2. The CDR3 has 17 residues. Trimming took 4 bases from V and 1 from J; bases not matched to a gene: 6. Germline V CDR1 and CDR2: SGHNT, YYREEE (reference sequence). The CDR3 nucleotides are TGTGCCAGCAGCACGCCGACTAGCGGGATGAACACCGGGGAGCTGTTTTTT. Translated: CASSTPTSGMNTGELFF.

This chain uses TRBV6-1 with TRBJ1-2; D remains ambiguous. CDR1 MNHNS and CDR2 SASEGT come from the germline V gene. The CDR3 has 12 residues. V shed 4 bases and J shed 2 bases, with 5 bases lying between them. The CDR3 DNA reads TGTGCCAGCAGTGCGGTAAACTATGGCTACACCTTC. This sequence encodes CASSAVNYGYTF.

The V gene is TRBV29-1, the J gene TRBJ2-7; a possible D gene is TRBD2 (5 bases). Trimming left V 6 bases short and J 0 bases short, with 15 bases between. This CDR3 region has 14 residues. Germline CDR1 reads SQVTM; CDR2 reads ANQGSEA. CDR3 region: CSVAEGRVSYEQYF. The CDR3 nucleotides are TGCAGCGTGGCCGAGGGAAGGGTCTCCTACGAGCAGTACTTC.

The gene calls are TRBV4-3 and TRBJ2-1; 9 bases match TRBD1. Looked up from germline, CDR1 is LGHNA and CDR2 is YSLEER. The CDR3 contains 14 residues. With 3 bases clipped from V and 9 bases from J, the junction kept 6 bases outside the gene matches. The CDR3, as DNA: TGCGCCAGCAGCCATAATACAGGGGGCATTGAGCAGTTCTTC. It yields the protein CASSHNTGGIEQFF.

The gene calls are TRBV27 and TRBJ2-2; 7 bases align to TRBD1. The CDR3 runs to 15 residues. The J segment lost 6 bases and the V segment lost 4 bases, leaving 8 bases of the junction unmatched. Germline lookup yields CDR1 MNHEY and CDR2 SMNVEV (reference sequence). The CDR3 spells CASSSIEGGSGELFF. DNA for the CDR3: TGTGCCAGCAGTTCAATCGAAGGGGGCTCCGGGGAGCTGTTTTTT.

This clone was detected only a few times. This sequence joins TRBV7-9 and TRBJ2-2, with 7 bases matching TRBD1. Germline V gives CDR1 SEHNR, CDR2 FQNEAQ (reference sequence). The trim removed 5 bases at V and 3 bases at J, leaving 9 bases unmatched. The CDR3 has 16 residues. The CDR3 region is CASSVGQVDYTGELFF. CDR3 DNA sequence: TGTGCCAGCAGCGTTGGACAGGTGGATTACACCGGGGAGCTGTTTTTT. Supplemented by reference TRBV7-9 and TRBJ2-2, the full variable domain reads DTGVSQNPRHKITKRGQNVTFRCDPISEHNRLYWYRQTLGQGPEFLTYFQNEAQLEKSRLLSDRFSAERPKGSFSTLEIQRTEQGDSAMYLCASSVGQVDYTGELFFGEGSRLTVL.

This clone showed up just a few times. The chain joins TRBV10-2 to TRBJ2-3, with TRBD2 identical over 7 bases. J lost 4 bases, V lost 2 bases, and 3 bases had no gene match. The CDR3 spans 14 residues. Germline CDR1 WSHSY, CDR2 SAAADI. The CDR3 sequence: CASSEGGSADTQYF. CDR3 in DNA: TGCGCCAGCAGTGAGGGCGGGAGCGCAGATACGCAGTATTTT.

This chain connects TRBV27 to TRBJ2-5, with D maybe TRBD1 (6 bases). Deletions cut 3 bases from V and 0 bases from J, with 8 bases between. There are 14 residues in the CDR3. CDR1 and CDR2 from the germline V gene are MNHEY and SMNVEV (reference sequence). CDR3 bases: TGTGCCAGCAGTTTGCGGACAGACCAAGAGACCCAGTACTTC. Translated: CASSLRTDQETQYF.

The gene calls are TRBV7-9 and TRBJ1-1; D gene ambiguous. Trimming left V 5 bases short and J 3 bases short, with 10 bases between. Germline lookup yields CDR1 SEHNR and CDR2 FQNEAQ (reference sequence). The CDR3 loop spans 13 amino acids. The chain's CDR3 is CASSRVGDTEAFF. The CDR3 DNA is TGTGCCAGCAGCCGAGTCGGGGACACTGAAGCTTTCTTT.

There are a few counts of this clone. The chain combines TRBV10-3 with TRBJ2-5, with TRBD1 matching 8 bases. The trim removed 11 bases at V and 5 bases at J, leaving 10 bases unmatched. CDR3 size: 13 residues. CDR1 ENHRY and CDR2 SYGVKD come from the germline V gene. The CDR3: CAGAVGQGETQYF. CDR3 coding DNA: TGTGCCGGGGCTGTAGGACAGGGTGAGACCCAGTACTTC.

This clone was found a few times. In the same sample, other DNA sequences code for this CDR3. The V gene is TRBV9, the J gene TRBJ1-1, with a possible D match to TRBD1 (5 bases). This CDR3 has 14 amino acids. CDR1 is SGDLS, CDR2 YYNGEE, per germline. Trimming took 0 bases from V and 5 from J, leaving 11 bases between them. CDR3 amino acids: CASSVVGGGTEAFF. The CDR3 bases are TGTGCCAGCAGCGTAGTCGGGGGAGGGACTGAAGCTTTCTTT. The whole variable domain, filled in from reference TRBV9 and TRBJ1-1, reads DSGVTQTPKHLITATGQRVTLRCSPRSGDLSVYWYQQSLDQGLQFLIQYYNGEERAKGNILERFSAQQFPDLHSELNLSSLELGDSALYFCASSVVGGGTEAFFGQGTRLTVV.

The J gene is TRBJ2-7, the V gene TRBV14, with D unclear. The germline V and J ends were trimmed by 1 base and 4 bases, with 20 bases remaining between them. CDR1 is SGHDN, CDR2 FVKESK, per germline. There are 17 residues in the CDR3. The CDR3 sequence: CASSQVISLPSSYEQYF. The CDR3 coding sequence is TGTGCCAGCAGCCAAGTGATCAGTCTCCCTTCTAGTTACGAGCAGTACTTC. Variable domain in full (rest from reference TRBV14 and TRBJ2-7): EAGVTQFPSHSVIEKGQTVTLRCDPISGHDNLYWYRRVMGKEIKFLLHFVKESKQDESGMPNNRFLAERTGGTYSTLKVQPAELEDSGVYFCASSQVISLPSSYEQYFGPGTRLTVT.

A few counts support this clone. This sequence joins TRBV9 and TRBJ2-2, with 11 bases aligning to TRBD2. This CDR3 has 17 amino acids. V trimming: 3 bases; J trimming: 7 bases; junction bases outside the gene matches: 11. Germline CDR1 is SGDLS and CDR2 is YYNGEE. The CDR3 region is CASSEGLGLAALGELFF. CDR3 in DNA: TGTGCCAGCAGCGAGGGGTTGGGACTAGCGGCGCTCGGGGAGCTGTTTTTT.

CDR3 loop: CASSRPPGTGEAKNIQYF. CDR3 DNA: TGTGCCAGCAGCCGCCCCCCCGGGACAGGGGAAGCCAAAAACATTCAGTACTTC. The chain has TRBV28 and TRBJ2-4, with TRBD1 matching 10 bases. V shed 6 bases, J shed 0 bases, and the junction held 11 bases outside the gene matches. The germline CDR1 and CDR2 sequences are MDHEN and SYDVKM. CDR3 size: 18 residues.

The chain combines TRBV7-2 with TRBJ2-5; 9 nucleotides line up with TRBD2. The V gene's germline CDR1 is SGHTA and CDR2 FQGNSA. The CDR3 loop spans 16 amino acids. With 1 base clipped from V and 5 bases from J, the junction kept 8 bases outside the gene matches. Here the CDR3 DNA reads TGTGCCAGCAGCTTAGGTTTGGCTAGCGGGACTGAGACCCAGTACTTC. Its translation is CASSLGLASGTETQYF.

V usage is TRBV2 and J usage is TRBJ1-2; D not resolved. The CDR3 totals 12 residues. The ends were cut back, 8 bases at V and 4 bases at J, with 11 bases in the middle. Germline assignment: CDR1 SNHLY and CDR2 FYNNEI. The CDR3 nucleotides are TGTGCCAGCTCCGAGAGAACCTATGGCTACACCTTC. Protein product: CASSERTYGYTF.

The chain is built from TRBV5-1 and TRBJ2-7, with 8 bases aligning to TRBD2. The J segment lost 0 bases and the V segment lost 2 bases, leaving 4 bases of the junction unmatched. The germline gives CDR1 SGHRS, CDR2 YFSETQ. There are 15 residues in the CDR3. This CDR3 is CASSLSGTSSYEQYF. The CDR3 nucleotides read TGCGCCAGCAGCTTATCCGGGACTAGCTCCTACGAGCAGTACTTC. Using reference TRBV5-1 and TRBJ2-7 for the parts outside the CDR3, the full variable domain is KAGVTQTPRYLIKTRGQQVTLSCSPISGHRSVSWYQQTPGQGLQFLFEYFSETQRNKGNFPGRFSGRQFSNSRSEMNVSTLELGDSALYLCASSLSGTSSYEQYFGPGTRLTVT.

The chain employs TRBV19 and TRBJ2-3; TRBD2 matches at 8 bases. V shed 3 bases and J 4 bases; nucleotides not matched to a gene: 3. This CDR3 is built from 14 residues. Germline CDR1 and CDR2: LNHDA and SQIVND (reference sequence). CDR3 nucleotide sequence: TGTGCCAGTAGTATTAGCGGGGTCCCAGATACGCAGTATTTT. Protein: CASSISGVPDTQYF.

A note on this clone: The identical CDR3 is also encoded by other nucleotide sequences in the sample. The CDR3 nucleotides are TGCGCCAGCAGTTCCGGAGGGACTGAAGCTTTCTTT. Protein sequence: CASSSGGTEAFF. This sequence joins TRBV5-1 and TRBJ1-1; D not certain. V was clipped by 5 bases and J by 5 bases, with 10 bases between them. Looked up from germline, CDR1 is SGHRS and CDR2 is YFSETQ. The CDR3 loop spans 12 amino acids. Together with reference TRBV5-1 and TRBJ1-1, the CDR3 gives the full variable domain: KAGVTQTPRYLIKTRGQQVTLSCSPISGHRSVSWYQQTPGQGLQFLFEYFSETQRNKGNFPGRFSGRQFSNSRSEMNVSTLELGDSALYLCASSSGGTEAFFGQGTRLTVV.

This chain links TRBV2 with TRBJ2-3; D not certain. Trimming removed 7 bases from V and 2 bases from J, with 13 bases in between. The length of the CDR3 is 14 residues. Per the germline V gene, CDR1 is SNHLY and CDR2 is FYNNEI. The CDR3, as DNA: TGTGCCAGCAAGGAGAGCTTCGCCACAGATACGCAGTATTTT. Residues: CASKESFATDTQYF.

The V gene is TRBV6-5, the J gene TRBJ2-5, with a possible D match to TRBD2 (6 bases). V lost 6 bases, J lost 3 bases, and 17 bases lay in between. The CDR3 length is 15 residues. Germline V lookup: CDR1 MNHEY, CDR2 SVGAGI. For the CDR3, the DNA is TGTGCCAGCAGCCATGCGGCGGGGCCCGAAGAGACCCAGTACTTC. Translation: CASSHAAGPEETQYF.

The chain employs TRBV23-1 and TRBJ1-1; no definite D call. TRBV23-1 is known as an ORF, though its function is uncertain. The CDR3 sequence is 12 residues long. V shed 4 bases and J shed 0 bases, with 3 bases lying between them. CDR3: CASSLVNTEAFF. The DNA for the CDR3 is TGCGCCAGCAGTCTAGTGAACACTGAAGCTTTCTTT.

V is TRBV5-1 and J is TRBJ2-6, with 7 bases identical to TRBD1. Per germline, CDR1 SGHRS and CDR2 YFSETQ. CDR3 length equals 18 residues. Germline trimming cut 0 bases from V and 0 bases from J; bases unmatched to any gene: 6. This CDR3 reads CASSLARTGRSGANVLTF. The CDR3 coding sequence is TGCGCCAGCAGCTTGGCCAGGACAGGCCGCTCTGGGGCCAACGTCCTGACTTTC.

This clone was found once. The chain has TRBV28 and TRBJ1-2; TRBD1 agrees at 9 bases. Trimming at V came to 3 bases and at J to 10 bases, leaving 9 bases not matched to a gene. CDR1 MDHEN and CDR2 SYDVKM come from the germline V gene. The CDR3 runs 14 residues. The CDR3 spells CASSFGDRVYDYTF. The CDR3 nucleotides read TGTGCCAGCAGTTTTGGGGACAGGGTTTACGACTACACCTTC.

The chain recombines TRBV5-1 with TRBJ2-7; 12 positions agree with TRBD2. J lost 5 bases, V lost 0 bases, and 12 bases had no gene match. Germline CDR1 SGHRS, CDR2 YFSETQ. CDR3 length: 18 amino acids. The CDR3 nucleotides are TGCGCCAGCAGCTTGGGGGTTCTAGCGGGAGGGAGGTCCCACGAGCAGTACTTC. This sequence encodes CASSLGVLAGGRSHEQYF.

V is TRBV28 and J is TRBJ1-4, with a weak D call TRBD1 (6 bases). Trimming shortened V by 5 bases and J by 3 bases, and 10 bases separated the two germline ends. The CDR3 is 14 amino acids. Germline loops: CDR1 MDHEN, CDR2 SYDVKM. CDR3: CASSPTGPNEKLFF. The CDR3 nucleotides are TGTGCCAGCAGTCCCACAGGGCCTAATGAAAAACTGTTTTTT. Filled out from reference TRBV28 and TRBJ1-4, the complete variable domain reads DVKVTQSSRYLVKRTGEKVFLECVQDMDHENMFWYRQDPGLGLRLIYFSYDVKMKEKGDIPEGYSVSREKKERFSLILESASTNQTSMYLCASSPTGPNEKLFFGSGTQLSVL.